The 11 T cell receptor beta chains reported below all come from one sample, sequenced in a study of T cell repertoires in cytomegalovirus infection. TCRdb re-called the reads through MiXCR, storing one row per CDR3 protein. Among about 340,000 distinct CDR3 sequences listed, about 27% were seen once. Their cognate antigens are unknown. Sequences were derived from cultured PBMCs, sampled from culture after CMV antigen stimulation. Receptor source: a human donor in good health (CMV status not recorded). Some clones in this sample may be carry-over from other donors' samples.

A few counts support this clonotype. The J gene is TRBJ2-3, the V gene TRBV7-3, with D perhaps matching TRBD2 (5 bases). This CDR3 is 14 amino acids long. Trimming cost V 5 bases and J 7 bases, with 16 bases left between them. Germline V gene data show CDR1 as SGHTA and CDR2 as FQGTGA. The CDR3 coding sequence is TGTGCCAGCAGCCGAACTCGGGGTTCACATACGCAGTATTTT. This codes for CASSRTRGSHTQYF.

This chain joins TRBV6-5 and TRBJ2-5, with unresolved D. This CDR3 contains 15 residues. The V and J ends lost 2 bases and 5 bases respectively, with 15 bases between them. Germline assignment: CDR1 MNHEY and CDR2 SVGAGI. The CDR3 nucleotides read TGTGCCAGCAGTTACGGGTCCGGGTTGGGGGAGACCCAGTACTTC. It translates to CASSYGSGLGETQYF.

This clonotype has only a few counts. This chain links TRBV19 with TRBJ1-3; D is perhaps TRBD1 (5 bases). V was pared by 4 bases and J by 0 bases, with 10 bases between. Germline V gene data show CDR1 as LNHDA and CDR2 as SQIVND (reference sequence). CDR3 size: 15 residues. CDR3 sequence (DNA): TGTGCCAGTAGTACCGGGACGGTCTCTGGAAACACCATATATTTT. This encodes CASSTGTVSGNTIYF.

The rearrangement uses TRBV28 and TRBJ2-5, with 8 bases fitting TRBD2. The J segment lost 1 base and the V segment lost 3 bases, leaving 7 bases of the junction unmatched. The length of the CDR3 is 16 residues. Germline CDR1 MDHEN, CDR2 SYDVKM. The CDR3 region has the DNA TGTGCCAGCAGTTTGGGGCGGGGGGCTCGCCAAGAGACCCAGTACTTC. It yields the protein CASSLGRGARQETQYF.

The CDR3 protein is CASSIFDGNYEQYF. The CDR3 DNA sequence: TGTGCCAGCAGCATATTCGACGGGAACTACGAGCAGTACTTC. The chain recombines TRBV7-6 with TRBJ2-7; D possibly corresponds to TRBD2 (5 bases). The CDR3 spans 14 residues. Deletions cut 5 bases from V and 3 bases from J, with 14 bases between. Germline CDR1 SGHVS, CDR2 FNYEAQ.

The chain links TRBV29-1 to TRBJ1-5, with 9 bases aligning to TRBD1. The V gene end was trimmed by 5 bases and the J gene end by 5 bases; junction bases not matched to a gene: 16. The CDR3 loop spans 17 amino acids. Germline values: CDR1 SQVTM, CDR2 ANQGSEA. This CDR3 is CSVYEGQGLLGDQPQHF. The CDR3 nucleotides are TGCAGCGTTTATGAGGGACAGGGCCTTCTGGGGGATCAGCCCCAGCATTTT.

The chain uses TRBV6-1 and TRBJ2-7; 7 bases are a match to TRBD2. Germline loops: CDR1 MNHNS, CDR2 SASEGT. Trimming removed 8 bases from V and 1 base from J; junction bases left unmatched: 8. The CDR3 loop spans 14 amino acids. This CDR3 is CASLERGNSYEQYF. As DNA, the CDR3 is TGTGCCAGCCTTGAGCGGGGAAATTCCTACGAGCAGTACTTC.

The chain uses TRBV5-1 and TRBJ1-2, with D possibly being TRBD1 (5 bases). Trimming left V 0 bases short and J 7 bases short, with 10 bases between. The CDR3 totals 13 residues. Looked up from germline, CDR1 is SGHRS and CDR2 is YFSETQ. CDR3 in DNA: TGCGCCAGCAGCTTGGAACAGGTGACTGGCTACACCTTC. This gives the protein CASSLEQVTGYTF. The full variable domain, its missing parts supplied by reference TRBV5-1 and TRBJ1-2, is KAGVTQTPRYLIKTRGQQVTLSCSPISGHRSVSWYQQTPGQGLQFLFEYFSETQRNKGNFPGRFSGRQFSNSRSEMNVSTLELGDSALYLCASSLEQVTGYTFGSGTRLTVV.

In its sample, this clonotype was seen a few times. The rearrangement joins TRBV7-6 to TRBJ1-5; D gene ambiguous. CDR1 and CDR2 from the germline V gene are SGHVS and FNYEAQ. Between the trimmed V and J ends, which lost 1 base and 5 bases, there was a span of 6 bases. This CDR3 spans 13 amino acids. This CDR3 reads CASSLGWDQPQHF. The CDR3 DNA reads TGTGCCAGCAGCTTAGGATGGGATCAGCCCCAGCATTTT. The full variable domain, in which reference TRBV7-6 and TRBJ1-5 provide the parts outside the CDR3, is GAGVSQSPRYKVTKRGQDVALRCDPISGHVSLYWYRQALGQGPEFLTYFNYEAQQDKSGLPNDRFSAERPEGSISTLTIQRTEQRDSAMYRCASSLGWDQPQHFGDGTRLSIL.

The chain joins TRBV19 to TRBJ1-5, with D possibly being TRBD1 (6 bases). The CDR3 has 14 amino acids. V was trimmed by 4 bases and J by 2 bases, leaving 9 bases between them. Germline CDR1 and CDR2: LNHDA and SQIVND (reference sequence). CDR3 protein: CASSNREGNQPQHF. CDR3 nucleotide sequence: TGTGCCAGTAGTAACAGGGAGGGCAATCAGCCCCAGCATTTT.

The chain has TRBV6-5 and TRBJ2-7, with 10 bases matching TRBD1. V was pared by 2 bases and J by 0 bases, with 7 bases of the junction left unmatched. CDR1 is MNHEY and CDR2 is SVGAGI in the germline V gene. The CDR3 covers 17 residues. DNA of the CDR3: TGTGCCAGCAGTTACCGGGACAGGGGCGGTTTCTCCTACGAGCAGTACTTC. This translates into CASSYRDRGGFSYEQYF.